This T cell receptor beta chain was found in a study of PD-1 blockade in classical Hodgkin lymphoma (dated by TCRdb to about 2020). With regard to the full study: Nivolumab dosing was 3 mg/kg intravenously every 2 weeks, continuing until either disease progression or unacceptable toxicity. A peripheral blood immune signature of response to PD-1 blockade in classical Hodgkin lymphoma was defined using TCR beta sequencing and CyTOF. Overall study outcomes, separate from this receptor: Trial patients with a complete response had baseline diversity similar to that of newly diagnosed patients, while partial responders and progressors had significantly lower diversity. The study was restricted to a single clinical trial cohort, and the causes of repertoire differences, possibly disease activity or prior therapy, were left undefined. A significant rise by C4D1 was seen in CD4+ but not CD8+ TCR diversity (p=0.0027 vs p=0.16), with the rise being most apparent in complete responders (p=0.02). Lower diversity was seen in patients whose nivolumab began less than 1 year after ASCT, and these patients were left out of later analyses so that immune reconstitution would not confound the results. Newly diagnosed patients were reported to have lower baseline TCR diversity than healthy donors, and relapsed/refractory patients were reported to have lower baseline TCR diversity still.

Reading from cysteine to phenylalanine, the CDR3 counts 15 amino acids. Kept here is only the CDR3 DNA, which spans 45 bases and is read in frame from base 1. Ends trimmed: V by 2 bases, J by 7 bases; bases unmatched to a gene: 5. CDR1 and CDR2, per the germline V gene (reference sequence), are MNHNY and SVGAGI. What the time point label conveys for this sample: cycle 2 day 1 (C2D1) of nivolumab. Relapse after autologous stem cell transplantation had occurred in all trial patients, and cohorts A, B and C were distinguished by prior brentuximab vedotin exposure. The trial cohort comprised some 60 patients with relapsed/refractory classical Hodgkin lymphoma whose best overall responses were complete response, partial response or progressive disease. Single-agent nivolumab was administered to trial patients in the multi-cohort phase II CheckMate 205 trial. Best overall response was determined by an independent review committee according to the 2007 International Working Group response criteria. Trial PBMCs were collected just before the start of nivolumab (C1D1) and during therapy at cycle 2 day 1 and cycle 4 day 1. After peripheral blood was drawn into 8 mL Vacutainer Cell Preparation Tubes, PBMCs were isolated by centrifugation and then cryopreserved.

Genomic DNA was extracted with the Qiagen DNeasy kit from unsorted PBMCs and from negatively selected CD4+ and CD8+ fractions. Using primers that anneal to V and J segments, immunoSEQ multiplex PCR amplified the TCR beta CDR3 regions. A synthetic immune receptor repertoire was used to minimize amplification bias, and any residual bias was removed computationally once sequencing was done. The paper's processing steps were these. Custom Python scripts were used to quantify repertoire diversity as the Shannon entropy index. The unsorted, CD4+ and CD8+ repertoires were each analyzed separately, with the exception of combined analyses, where CD4+ and CD8+ sequences were merged in silico. A clone counted as expanded when the clone's frequency after treatment rose at least 2-fold relative to C1D1, and clones undetected at baseline were given a pseudocount of 0.5. Clones with 0 or 1 copy at C1D1 were defined as singleton clones, while clones with 2 or more copies were defined as non-singleton clones. Clones expanded in unsorted samples were assigned a CD4+, CD8+ or unknown annotation through matching of protein sequences in sorted samples from the same patient. Wilcoxon tests on paired samples were used to test diversity changes from C1D1 to C4D1. The source is immuneACCESS, and TCRdb retained only in-frame sequences with V and J called. Part of the clones is not carried over; for the studies checked, unresolved V genes explain less than half of this, and the remainder is unexplained. V and J calls plus clone size are reproduced from that table; the DNA served to infer D and trimming. The sample table records about 93,000 clones; 80% to 95% of these occur just once. The top ten clonotypes cover approximately 2.5% of the sample.

In regard to this clone: This clone's antigen is unknown. Base qualities are missing; no much larger clone stands one base away.

The TCR sequence derives from a human donor with classical Hodgkin lymphoma. This specimen was peripheral blood mononuclear cells (PBMCs), taken before the second cycle of nivolumab. The V gene is TRBV6-6 and the J gene is TRBJ1-4; 9 bases in between match TRBD1. CDR3 region: CASSYPGQGTEKLFF. The DNA reads TGTGCCAGCAGTTACCCGGGACAGGGCACTGAAAAACTGTTTTTT.